Following are 20 T cell receptor beta chains from one sample sequenced in a study of sequential checkpoint blockade in melanoma. Method: immunoSEQ multiplex PCR; TCRdb's copy keeps in-frame clones and lacks some. The data show 7,500 to 9,500 clones, with less than 25% seen just once and less than 6.5% held by the top ten. As to treatment: randomized to nivolumab then ipilimumab (arm A) or the reverse (arm B). The sample here was tumor tissue (inferred from file names), taken from a patient given nivolumab and ipilimumab in sequence. The receptors originated from a human donor with melanoma.

At least ten counts were recorded for this clone. The V gene is TRBV11-3, the J gene TRBJ2-4; 8 bases are shared with TRBD2. This CDR3 is 14 amino acids long. V was clipped by 4 bases and J by 8 bases; unmatched bases: 7. Germline CDR1 and CDR2: SGHNT and YENEEA. The CDR3 loop is CASSSGLAGDIQYF. The DNA of the CDR3 is TGTGCCAGCAGCTCAGGACTAGCCGGAGACATTCAGTACTTC.

This clone was recorded many times. The CDR3 coding sequence is TGTGCCAGCAGCTTTACTCAGGGTAAGGCATACGAGCAGTACTTC. This gives the protein CASSFTQGKAYEQYF. The chain is built from TRBV11-3 and TRBJ2-7, with D possibly matching TRBD1 (5 bases). Germline V gives CDR1 SGHNT, CDR2 YENEEA. V was clipped by 3 bases and J by 4 bases, with 16 bases between them. This CDR3 comprises 15 residues.

V is TRBV19 and J is TRBJ2-1; 9 bases are a match to TRBD1. This CDR3 has 14 amino acids. The V gene end was trimmed by 5 bases and the J gene end by 5 bases; junction bases not matched to a gene: 4. In germline, CDR1 is LNHDA, CDR2 SQIVND (reference sequence). CDR3 DNA: TGTGCCAGTAGTTCGCGGGACAGGGACAATGAGCAGTTCTTC. Translation: CASSSRDRDNEQFF.

This clone appeared a few times. The V and J genes are TRBV9 and TRBJ2-5, with 7 bases identical to TRBD2. Germline CDR1 reads SGDLS; CDR2 reads YYNGEE. The CDR3 is made up of 15 amino acids. The trim removed 3 bases at V and 4 bases at J, leaving 9 bases unmatched. CDR3 DNA sequence: TGTGCCAGCAGCGCCAGTCAAGGGGAGGGAGAGACCCAGTACTTC. It codes for CASSASQGEGETQYF.

The chain couples TRBV5-1 to TRBJ2-2; 10 nucleotides align to TRBD1. The V gene's germline CDR1 is SGHRS and CDR2 YFSETQ. Unmatched junction bases numbered 8, after V lost 4 bases and J lost 5 bases. The CDR3 totals 16 residues. CDR3 region: CASSPRQGAETGELFF. CDR3 bases: TGCGCCAGCAGCCCGCGACAGGGGGCGGAGACCGGGGAGCTGTTTTTT.

This clone was counted ten times or more. This chain connects TRBV9 to TRBJ1-2; 8 bases align to TRBD1. Unmatched junction bases numbered 5, after V lost 6 bases and J lost 7 bases. The germline CDR1 and CDR2 sequences are SGDLS and YYNGEE. The CDR3 extends over 12 amino acids. The DNA for the CDR3 is TGTGCCAGCAACCTGGACAGGGTTGGCTACACCTTC. Translated: CASNLDRVGYTF.

This clone was seen a handful of times. The rearrangement uses TRBV11-3 and TRBJ2-7; D perhaps matches TRBD2 (5 bases). The V and J ends lost 7 bases and 5 bases respectively, with 21 bases between them. Germline V lookup: CDR1 SGHNT, CDR2 YENEEA. This CDR3 region has 15 residues. CDR3 DNA sequence: TGTGCCAGCACCCCCGTCGGGGTGGCTTTTGACGAGCAGTACTTC. Encoded protein: CASTPVGVAFDEQYF.

The rearrangement links TRBV4-1 to TRBJ1-1, with D tentatively TRBD1 (5 bases). Germline-derived CDR1 and CDR2 are MGHRA and YSYEKL. Trimming shortened V by 5 bases and J by 3 bases, and 19 bases separated the two germline ends. This CDR3 has 16 amino acids. CDR3 nucleotide sequence: TGCGCCAGCAGCTCACCGCGGCAGGGTTCGGACACTGAAGCTTTCTTT. Protein sequence: CASSSPRQGSDTEAFF.

The chain joins TRBV6-8 to TRBJ2-1, with a weak D call TRBD2 (6 bases). Trimming shortened V by 6 bases and J by 1 base, and 7 bases separated the two germline ends. There are 13 residues in the CDR3. CDR1 and CDR2 (germline): MNHGY, SAAAGT. The CDR3 DNA reads TGTGCCAGCAGACGGGGGTCCTACAATGAGCAGTTCTTC. The encoded protein is CASRRGSYNEQFF.

This clone has a handful of counts. The rearrangement uses TRBV28 and TRBJ2-3; possible D gene TRBD1, 7 bases. Germline-derived CDR1 and CDR2 are MDHEN and SYDVKM. V was pared by 3 bases and J by 2 bases, with 15 bases between. The CDR3 spans 16 residues. The CDR3 here is CASSLVRGAPTDTQYF. In nucleotides, the CDR3 is TGTGCCAGCAGTTTGGTCAGGGGGGCCCCCACAGATACGCAGTATTTT.

This chain uses TRBV6-8 with TRBJ2-7; D is possibly TRBD1 (5 bases). CDR1 is MNHGY, CDR2 SAAAGT, per germline. CDR3 length equals 14 residues. V was cut by 4 bases and J by 0 bases, with 10 bases left in between. This chain's CDR3 is CASSSLRDSYEQYF. In nucleotides, the CDR3 is TGTGCCAGCAGTTCCCTCAGGGACTCCTACGAGCAGTACTTC.

In its sample, this clone was seen a few times. The rearrangement links TRBV28 to TRBJ2-5, with 14 bases matching TRBD2. In germline, CDR1 is MDHEN, CDR2 SYDVKM. The CDR3 is 15 residues long. The V gene end was trimmed by 5 bases and the J gene end by 5 bases; junction bases not matched to a gene: 4. The CDR3 DNA reads TGTGCCAGCAGTACGCGACTAGCGGGGGGGGAGACCCAGTACTTC. Residues: CASSTRLAGGETQYF. Based on the CDR3 plus reference TRBV28 and TRBJ2-5, the full variable domain is DVKVTQSSRYLVKRTGEKVFLECVQDMDHENMFWYRQDPGLGLRLIYFSYDVKMKEKGDIPEGYSVSREKKERFSLILESASTNQTSMYLCASSTRLAGGETQYFGPGTRLLVL.

The chain uses TRBV6-8 and TRBJ2-1, with 8 bases that match TRBD1. The CDR3 runs 14 residues. The germline V gene has CDR1 MNHGY and CDR2 SAAAGT. V lost 10 bases to trimming and J lost 5 bases; unmatched junction nucleotides: 10. CDR3 sequence reads: CAICAGTGDNEQFF. The DNA for the CDR3 is TGTGCCATCTGCGCCGGGACAGGAGACAATGAGCAGTTCTTC.

The table lists this clone with a few counts. This chain connects TRBV11-3 to TRBJ2-1, with TRBD2 identical over 13 bases. V shed 6 bases and J 7 bases; nucleotides not matched to a gene: 9. Germline assignment: CDR1 SGHNT and CDR2 YENEEA. This CDR3 comprises 16 residues. The DNA of the CDR3 is TGTGCCAGCAGTTCATCGACTAGCGGGAGGCCGAATGAGCAGTTCTTC. Translating it yields CASSSSTSGRPNEQFF.

This clone was detected a few times. The chain is built from TRBV18 and TRBJ1-1, with a possible D match to TRBD1 (5 bases). From germline, CDR1 is KGHSH and CDR2 LQKENI. The V end lost 8 bases, the J end lost 1 base, and 14 bases lay between the germline ends. The CDR3 length is 14 residues. The CDR3 DNA sequence: TGTGCCAGCGCGCCCTCAGGGCGGAACACTGAAGCTTTCTTT. It yields the protein CASAPSGRNTEAFF. Based on the CDR3 plus reference TRBV18 and TRBJ1-1, the full variable domain is NAGVMQNPRHLVRRRGQEARLRCSPMKGHSHVYWYRQLPEEGLKFMVYLQKENIIDESGMPKERFSAEFPKEGPSILRIQQVVRGDSAAYFCASAPSGRNTEAFFGQGTRLTVV.

This clone was recorded many times. V gene TRBV11-3 combines with J gene TRBJ2-3; D is possibly TRBD2 (7 bases). The V gene lost 7 bases and the J gene lost 4 bases, with 15 bases spanning the gap. The CDR3 consists of 14 residues. Germline V lookup: CDR1 SGHNT, CDR2 YENEEA. In nucleotides, the CDR3 is TGTGCCAGCACTAATCGCGGGGGCGCAGATACGCAGTATTTT. Its translation is CASTNRGGADTQYF.

This clone was counted a single time. This chain joins TRBV15 and TRBJ2-4; TRBD2 matches at 7 bases. This CDR3 has 15 amino acids. CDR1 is LNHNV and CDR2 is YYDKDF in the germline V gene (reference sequence). J gave up 7 bases and V 0 bases, and 6 bases lay outside the gene matches. The CDR3 is CATSRDLGGGNIQYF. Here the CDR3 DNA reads TGTGCCACCAGCAGAGATCTTGGGGGGGGTAACATTCAGTACTTC.

This clone has a handful of counts. The chain uses TRBV9 and TRBJ2-2, with 8 bases fitting TRBD2. The junction had 6 bases not matched to a gene; V was cut back by 4 bases and J by 7 bases. Germline V lookup: CDR1 SGDLS, CDR2 YYNGEE. The CDR3 is made up of 14 amino acids. CDR3 sequence: CASSRGGGIGELFF. The CDR3, as DNA: TGTGCCAGCAGCCGCGGCGGGGGGATCGGGGAGCTGTTTTTT.

This clone was seen a handful of times. The chain joins TRBV6-8 to TRBJ2-3, with TRBD2 matching 16 bases. CDR1 and CDR2 from the germline V gene are MNHGY and SAAAGT. The CDR3 covers 17 residues. V lost 5 bases and J lost 1; bases outside the gene matches: 3. The DNA of the CDR3 is TGTGCCAGCAGTATTGGGACTAGCGGGGGGGGCACAGATACGCAGTATTTT. As protein: CASSIGTSGGGTDTQYF.

This clone came up a few times. The V call is TRBV6-8, the J call TRBJ2-3; 7 bases match TRBD2. There are 15 residues in the CDR3. CDR1 and CDR2 from the germline V gene are MNHGY and SAAAGT. V shed 2 bases, J shed 6 bases, and the junction held 8 bases outside the gene matches. The CDR3 region is CASSYTALGGDTQYF. DNA for the CDR3: TGTGCCAGCAGTTACACAGCGCTCGGGGGGGATACGCAGTATTTT.